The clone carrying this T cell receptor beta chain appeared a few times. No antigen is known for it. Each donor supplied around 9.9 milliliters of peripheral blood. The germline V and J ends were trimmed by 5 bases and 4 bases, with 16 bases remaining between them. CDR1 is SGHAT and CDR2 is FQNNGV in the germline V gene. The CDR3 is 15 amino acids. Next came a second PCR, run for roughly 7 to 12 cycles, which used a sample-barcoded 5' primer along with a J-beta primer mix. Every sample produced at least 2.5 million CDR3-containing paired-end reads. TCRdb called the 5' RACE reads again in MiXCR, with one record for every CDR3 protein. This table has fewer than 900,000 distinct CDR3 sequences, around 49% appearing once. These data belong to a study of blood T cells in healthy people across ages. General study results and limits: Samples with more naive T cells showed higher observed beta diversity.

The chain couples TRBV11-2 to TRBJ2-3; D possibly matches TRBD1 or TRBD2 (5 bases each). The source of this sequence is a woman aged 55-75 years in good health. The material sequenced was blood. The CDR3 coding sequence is TGTGCCAGCAGCCCGTCGGGACGGACCCCAGATACGCAGTATTTT. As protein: CASSPSGRTPDTQYF.